A single sample gave rise to the 27 T cell receptor beta chains below, sequenced in a study of OX40 agonist ivuxolimab in advanced cancers. TCRdb's copy holds only in-frame clones and misses some; the assay was immunoSEQ multiplex PCR. The repertoire holds approximately 70,000 clones, 75% to 90% seen once, with approximately 1.3% in the top ten. The source material was CD4+ or CD8+ T cells sorted from blood, sampled in a trial of the OX40 agonist ivuxolimab. Every receptor here comes from an adult with an advanced solid tumor such as melanoma, head and neck, liver or kidney cancer.

This chain joins TRBV28 and TRBJ2-5; maybe TRBD2 (7 bases). Between the trimmed V and J ends, which lost 8 bases and 1 base, there was a span of 14 bases. CDR1 is MDHEN, CDR2 SYDVKM, per germline. The CDR3 extends over 14 amino acids. CDR3 sequence: CASHKGGVQETQYF. In DNA form, the CDR3 reads TGTGCCAGCCACAAGGGGGGGGTCCAAGAGACCCAGTACTTC.

This clone has more than one count but fewer than ten. This chain joins TRBV6-4 and TRBJ1-1; the D gene is possibly TRBD1 (5 bases). Germline CDR1 MRHNA, CDR2 SNTAGT. The CDR3 is made up of 14 amino acids. With 7 bases removed from V and 0 bases from J, the gap between germline ends came to 12 bases. This CDR3 reads CASKGTEMNTEAFF. CDR3 DNA sequence: TGTGCCAGCAAAGGGACCGAAATGAACACTGAAGCTTTCTTT.

The CDR3 spells CASTTGTEENYGYTF. The CDR3, as DNA: TGTGCCAGCACCACCGGGACGGAGGAGAACTATGGCTACACCTTC. The chain links TRBV28 to TRBJ1-2, with TRBD1 as a possible D gene (5 bases). V lost 7 bases, J lost 2 bases, and 17 bases lay in between. Germline-derived CDR1 and CDR2 are MDHEN and SYDVKM. CDR3 length: 15 amino acids.

The chain couples TRBV4-2 to TRBJ1-2, with D possibly being TRBD1 (5 bases). Germline V gene data show CDR1 as LGHNA and CDR2 as YNFKEQ. This CDR3 spans 14 amino acids. Between the trimmed V and J ends, which lost 0 bases and 3 bases, there was a span of 8 bases. CDR3 loop: CASSQDGGYYGYTF. The CDR3 coding sequence is TGTGCCAGCAGCCAAGATGGGGGATACTATGGCTACACCTTC.

CDR3 sequence: CASNSGAGNQPQHF. The CDR3 bases are TGTGCCAGCAATTCGGGGGCCGGCAATCAGCCCCAGCATTTT. J is TRBJ1-5 and V is TRBV28, with D perhaps TRBD1 (6 bases). This CDR3 comprises 14 residues. CDR1 MDHEN and CDR2 SYDVKM come from the germline V gene. Trimming cost V 7 bases and J 2 bases, with 12 bases left between them.

The CDR3 DNA is TGTGCCAGCAGCCCAGCCAGGCTCCACAATGAGCAGTTCTTC. This gives the protein CASSPARLHNEQFF. The chain employs TRBV11-2 and TRBJ2-1; no definite D call. This CDR3 region has 14 residues. With 5 bases removed from V and 5 bases from J, the gap between germline ends came to 13 bases. CDR1 and CDR2 from the germline V gene are SGHAT and FQNNGV.

This clone appeared once. The J gene is TRBJ2-3, the V gene TRBV19; maybe TRBD2 (5 bases). The CDR3 consists of 15 residues. Germline V CDR1 and CDR2: LNHDA, SQIVND (reference sequence). Between the trimmed V and J ends, which lost 1 base and 0 bases, there was a span of 8 bases. CDR3 sequence reads: CASSIGTGSTDTQYF. The CDR3 DNA follows: TGTGCCAGTAGTATAGGGACGGGAAGCACAGATACGCAGTATTTT.

The genes are TRBV5-5 and TRBJ1-3; TRBD1 matches at 7 bases. There are 15 residues in the CDR3. V dropped 2 bases and J dropped 7; count of bases not matched to a gene: 9. Germline CDR1 is SGHKS and CDR2 is YYEKEE (reference sequence). The CDR3 DNA reads TGTGCCAGCAGCTTTGGACAGGAGAGTTGGAACACCATATATTTT. This gives the protein CASSFGQESWNTIYF.

CDR3 amino acids: CASTGEGEKLFF. CDR3 in DNA: TGTGCCAGTACGGGTGAGGGTGAAAAACTGTTTTTT. V usage is TRBV19 and J usage is TRBJ1-4; D gene unclear. Germline V gene data show CDR1 as LNHDA and CDR2 as SQIVND (reference sequence). V was cut by 7 bases and J by 7 bases, with 10 bases left in between. The CDR3 loop spans 12 amino acids. Variable domain in full (rest from reference TRBV19 and TRBJ1-4): DGGITQSPKYLFRKEGQNVTLSCEQNLNHDAMYWYRQDPGQGLRLIYYSQIVNDFQKGDIAEGYSVSREKKESFPLTVTSAQKNPTAFYLCASTGEGEKLFFGSGTQLSVL.

The chain recombines TRBV7-9 with TRBJ1-1, with D maybe TRBD1 (6 bases). From germline, CDR1 is SEHNR and CDR2 FQNEAQ (reference sequence). This CDR3 region has 16 residues. In DNA form, the CDR3 reads TGTGCGTCAAAAGGGGACATCGATGTGCCGAACACTGAAGCTTTCTTT. It codes for CASKGDIDVPNTEAFF.

J is TRBJ1-2 and V is TRBV11-2; possible D gene TRBD1, 6 bases. This CDR3 contains 13 residues. V was clipped by 5 bases and J by 2 bases, with 9 bases between them. Germline CDR1 reads SGHAT; CDR2 reads FQNNGV. CDR3 sequence (DNA): TGTGCCAGCAGCAGACAGGAGAACTATGGCTACACCTTC. Residues: CASSRQENYGYTF.

This sequence joins TRBV29-1 and TRBJ2-7; D is perhaps TRBD2 (6 bases). V lost 3 bases and J lost 3, with 15 bases in between. From germline, CDR1 is SQVTM and CDR2 ANQGSEA. The CDR3 is 14 amino acids. The CDR3 DNA reads TGCAGCGTTGATACGGGATCCGGGAGCTACGAGCAGTACTTC. This gives the protein CSVDTGSGSYEQYF.

The CDR3 loop is CASSLGQGVTEAFF. The CDR3 nucleotides are TGCGCCAGCAGCTTGGGCCAGGGAGTAACTGAAGCTTTCTTT. The chain couples TRBV5-1 to TRBJ1-1; D might be TRBD1 (5 bases). V was pared by 0 bases and J by 5 bases, with 11 bases between. CDR3 length: 14 residues. Germline V gives CDR1 SGHRS, CDR2 YFSETQ. Combining the CDR3 with reference TRBV5-1 and TRBJ1-1 gives the whole variable domain KAGVTQTPRYLIKTRGQQVTLSCSPISGHRSVSWYQQTPGQGLQFLFEYFSETQRNKGNFPGRFSGRQFSNSRSEMNVSTLELGDSALYLCASSLGQGVTEAFFGQGTRLTVV.

Here the CDR3 reads CASSSSSGGHYEQYF. The CDR3 bases are TGTGCCAGCAGTTCCTCTAGCGGGGGCCACTACGAGCAGTACTTC. The genes are TRBV2 and TRBJ2-7, with 10 bases matching TRBD2. This CDR3 has 15 amino acids. The trim removed 5 bases at V and 3 bases at J, leaving 7 bases unmatched. Germline V CDR1 and CDR2: SNHLY, FYNNEI.

V usage is TRBV18 and J usage is TRBJ2-2, with D maybe TRBD1 (5 bases). The V gene lost 4 bases and the J gene lost 0 bases, with 9 bases spanning the gap. The CDR3 contains 15 residues. Looked up from germline, CDR1 is KGHSH and CDR2 is LQKENI. CDR3 DNA: TGTGCCAGCTCACATGGGGCCCCGAACACCGGGGAGCTGTTTTTT. This gives the protein CASSHGAPNTGELFF.

The chain carries TRBV6-5 and TRBJ2-1; 10 nucleotides match TRBD2. The CDR3 is 15 residues long. The junction had 10 bases not matched to a gene; V was cut back by 6 bases and J by 8 bases. Germline V gene lookup returns CDR1 MNHEY and CDR2 SVGAGI. The CDR3 region is CASSSPSGSNDEQFF. For the CDR3, the DNA is TGTGCCAGCAGCTCCCCTAGCGGGAGTAATGATGAGCAGTTCTTC.

This chain uses TRBV4-2 with TRBJ2-2, with 8 bases fitting TRBD2. Per germline, CDR1 LGHNA and CDR2 YNFKEQ. V lost 8 bases, J lost 5 bases, and 10 bases stayed unmatched. The CDR3 is made up of 15 amino acids. CDR3 amino acids: CASCREAGGTGELFF. The CDR3 region has the DNA TGTGCCAGCTGCCGAGAGGCGGGAGGAACCGGGGAGCTGTTTTTT.

The rearrangement joins TRBV5-8 to TRBJ2-2, with 8 bases identical to TRBD2. J lost 5 bases, V lost 1 base, and 4 bases had no gene match. This CDR3 region has 15 residues. The V gene's germline CDR1 is SGHTS and CDR2 YDEGEE. Here the CDR3 reads CASSLIGRVTGELFF. CDR3 DNA: TGTGCCAGCAGCTTGATCGGGAGGGTAACCGGGGAGCTGTTTTTT.

This chain uses TRBV7-8 with TRBJ2-7, with D unresolved. The CDR3 is made up of 13 amino acids. V lost 3 bases to trimming and J lost 0 bases, with 6 bases between them. Looked up from germline, CDR1 is SGHVS and CDR2 is FQNEAQ. Here the CDR3 reads CASSLDVSYEQYF. Written as DNA, the CDR3 is TGTGCCAGCAGCTTGGACGTCTCCTACGAGCAGTACTTC.

The rearrangement links TRBV10-3 to TRBJ2-3; 7 bases are shared with TRBD1. This CDR3 has 15 amino acids. V lost 6 bases to trimming and J lost 3 bases; unmatched junction nucleotides: 9. CDR1 is ENHRY and CDR2 is SYGVKD in the germline V gene. In DNA form, the CDR3 reads TGTGCCATCAGCACCGACAGGGTGGCAACAGATACGCAGTATTTT. Amino acid sequence: CAISTDRVATDTQYF.

The CDR3 DNA reads as TGTGCCAGCAGCCTTGACTTACGGAATGAGCAGTTCTTC. The encoded protein is CASSLDLRNEQFF. The chain uses TRBV7-9 and TRBJ2-1; D unclear. Trimming removed 5 bases at V and 7 bases at J, with 12 bases between. The CDR3 totals 13 residues. The V gene's germline CDR1 is SEHNR and CDR2 FQNEAQ (reference sequence).

The chain combines TRBV4-1 with TRBJ1-2; a weak D match, TRBD1 (5 bases). The CDR3 loop spans 15 amino acids. V shed 0 bases and J shed 0 bases, with 8 bases lying between them. CDR1 MGHRA and CDR2 YSYEKL come from the germline V gene. The CDR3 loop reads CASSQDRQTNYGYTF. DNA of the CDR3: TGCGCCAGCAGCCAAGATCGACAGACTAACTATGGCTACACCTTC.

The V gene is TRBV4-1, the J gene TRBJ2-3; no definite D call. CDR3 length equals 16 residues. CDR1 and CDR2 (germline): MGHRA, YSYEKL. V lost 6 bases and J 1 base, leaving 17 bases between the germline ends. This chain's CDR3 is CASRPMSGFRTDTQYF. DNA of the CDR3: TGCGCCAGCAGACCAATGTCTGGATTCCGCACAGATACGCAGTATTTT.

A few counts support this clone. The V call is TRBV15, the J call TRBJ1-4, with a weak D call TRBD1 (6 bases). V lost 0 bases and J lost 5, with 13 bases in between. This CDR3 comprises 16 residues. Germline CDR1 LNHNV, CDR2 YYDKDF (reference sequence). The CDR3 spells CATSRDLGGGNEKLFF. The CDR3, as DNA: TGTGCCACCAGCAGAGATTTGGGAGGGGGGAATGAAAAACTGTTTTTT.

The V call is TRBV2, the J call TRBJ2-3; 8 bases map to TRBD1. Germline CDR1 is SNHLY and CDR2 is FYNNEI. The CDR3 has 14 residues. Trimming cost V 6 bases and J 2 bases; bases outside gene matches: 4. In DNA, the CDR3 is TGTGCCAGCAGCAACAGGGGGGCCACAGATACGCAGTATTTT. Residues: CASSNRGATDTQYF. The full variable domain, rest sourced from reference TRBV2 and TRBJ2-3, is EPEVTQTPSHQVTQMGQEVILRCVPISNHLYFYWYRQILGQKVEFLVSFYNNEISEKSEIFDDQFSVERPDGSNFTLKIRSTKLEDSAMYFCASSNRGATDTQYFGPGTRLTVL.

This clone was observed once. V gene TRBV6-6 combines with J gene TRBJ2-1, with 7 bases lining up with TRBD2. CDR3 size: 13 residues. Looked up from germline, CDR1 is MNHNY and CDR2 is SVGAGI (reference sequence). CDR3 nucleotides: TGTGGGGGTTCGGCGGGAGTCTACAATGAGCAGTTCTTC. Protein product: CGGSAGVYNEQFF.

The chain has TRBV27 and TRBJ2-1, with TRBD1 identical over 9 bases. This CDR3 spans 14 amino acids. V shed 9 bases and J 6 bases; nucleotides not matched to a gene: 9. Germline CDR1 reads MNHEY; CDR2 reads SMNVEV (reference sequence). The CDR3 protein is CASNRDRETNEQFF. The CDR3 nucleotides are TGTGCCAGTAACCGGGACAGGGAGACCAATGAGCAGTTCTTC.